This T cell receptor (beta chain) appears in the sequencing data of a study of cytomegalovirus exposure and HLA in healthy donors (dated by TCRdb to about 2017). Broadly, across the study: According to an earlier analysis of a few hundred of the donors, about 180 million T cells yielded 95 million to 140 million unique TCR beta sequences and 276 Gb of sequence data. Around 300 gigabases of sequencing data and around 87 million unique TCR sequences were included in an early release covering roughly 600 HLA-typed donors. Of the 300 to 500 genotyped donors, 70% to 90% were placed in the genetic ancestry cluster associated with self-reported Caucasian donors. The study aimed to test whether signatures of past pathogen exposure could be identified by cataloging public T cell receptors. The T cell repertoires of under 750 subjects were profiled by immunosequencing and related to cytomegalovirus serostatus. In addition to the first cohort of 666 subjects, a separate validation cohort of 120 different subjects was used. To predict cytomegalovirus infection status, the study combined high-throughput TCR immunosequencing, statistical association of individual TCRs with disease status, and machine learning. A later analysis re-examined previously published TCR beta repertoires from just over 650 donors and added high-resolution HLA genotyping to investigate patterns of TCR occurrence. Rather than drawing on any new phenotypic data, the later analysis identified candidate immune exposures from TCR beta sequences and the way those sequences occurred across donors. An earlier analysis of a few hundred of the donors applied high-throughput TCR beta sequencing to assess whether each TCR beta V gene segment acted as functional or pseudogenic. Donor age, sex, ethnicity and CMV serostatus were compiled together with the repertoire data. In a later genetic analysis, genome-wide SNP genotypes for about three fifths of the roughly 670 donors were used, and that subset was treated as a discovery cohort. All discovery cohort repertoires had been generated using a single sequencing platform. Class I and class II HLA loci were covered by the typing at four-digit resolution. Typing coverage differed by locus: A, B, C, DRB1 and DQB1 were typed in roughly 620-640 donors, DQA1 in about 550, DPA1 in roughly 590, and DPB1 in approximately 450. A few DR-DQ haplotypes were treated as single units for association and clustering because of strong linkage in the cohort. On average, 235,054 unique TCR beta nucleotide sequences were sequenced per donor among 300 to 500 genotyped donors of the cohort, with roughly 18% of those sequences being non-productive.

Preparation of the library involved the immunoSEQ multiplex PCR assay. The multiplex PCR relied on a mix of 60 forward primers for TCR Vbeta segments and 13 reverse primers for TCR Jbeta segments. A multiplex PCR assay on genomic DNA amplified the CDR3 region of rearranged TCR beta genes. The Illumina HiSeq System was used to sequence the amplified TCR beta libraries as 87-base-pair reads. Concerning the study's data processing: Across the 500 to 700 repertoires, a later analysis counted tens of millions of unique TCR beta chains, around 11 million of which were shared by at least two donors. Raw reads were error-corrected and collapsed into unique sequences with a nearest-neighbor algorithm that merged closely related sequences to remove PCR and sequencing errors. V, D and J gene segments were assigned by aligning CDR3 sequences to IMGT reference sequences. For a sequence to be retained, a match of at least six nucleotides to both a V gene segment and a J gene segment was required. A rearrangement was called productive if the CDR3 had no stop codons and remained in frame with V and J, and every other rearrangement was called non-productive. CDR3 was defined according to IMGT convention as the region running from the second conserved V-encoded cysteine to the conserved J-encoded phenylalanine. Sequences without an unambiguous match to a single V gene segment were excluded from the earlier analysis of several hundred of the donors. An earlier analysis of a few hundred of the donors called V segments functional above 56.7% productive rearrangements and segregating when the between-donor standard deviation exceeded 5%. To diagnose cytomegalovirus status from the catalog of TCR beta chain sequences, a statistical classification framework was built. A later analysis assigned V and J genes by comparing TCR nucleotide sequences with IMGT/GENE-DB human TR gene sequences. Using the TCRdist pipeline, a later analysis assigned CDR3 sequences along with most-parsimonious VDJ recombination scenarios. In a later analysis, each TCR beta chain was defined by its CDR3 amino acid sequence together with its V-gene family, and reads without a unique V-gene family were excluded. In a later analysis, around 650 highly shared, low-generation-probability nucleotide sequences were removed to address suspected cross-contamination and a sequencing artifact. For each public chain, a later analysis derived a clonal expansion index from normalized ranks of inferred template counts within each repertoire. A later analysis computed generation probabilities with a VDJ recombination model fitted to out-of-frame rearrangements, and checked the results against IGoR. In a later analysis, TCR-TCR, TCR-HLA and TCR-CMV co-occurrence was scored with hypergeometric tests, and a repertoire-size bias correction was applied to TCR pairs. To estimate false discovery rates, a later analysis permuted the HLA or CMV assignments 20 times. In a later analysis, co-occurring TCRs were grouped using DBSCAN, and TCRdist sequence similarity was added for clustering within HLA-allele-positive subsets. For co-occurrence clustering, repertoires with fewer than 30,000 or more than 120,000 public chains were excluded, along with roughly 5 repertoires with anomalous nucleotide sharing. TCRdb limited this immuneACCESS table to in-frame rearrangements with V and J called. A share of clones is missing; checked studies link under half to unresolved V genes, and the rest is unexplained. V, J and clone size are taken as reported in that table, and D and trimming were inferred from the DNA itself. For this sample there are about 190,000 clones; around 82% appear just once. The ten biggest clones cover 1.5% to 2% of the sample.

CDR3 length: 14 amino acids, cysteine to phenylalanine. Only CDR3 DNA remains: 42 bases, in frame from the first base. Reading the germline V gene gives CDR1 SGHRS and CDR2 YFSETQ. A distance of 9 bases separates the germline ends of V and J, which lose 0 bases and 3 bases respectively. General findings and caveats noted by the study authors: A few of the identified cytomegalovirus-associated TCR beta chains were confirmed in vitro to be specific for cytomegalovirus antigens. The authors suggested that the approach could potentially be extended to other disease states and immunological phenotypes. When HLA alleles, especially DR and DQ, strongly co-occurred, attributing TCR associations to individual alleles was difficult. A later analysis found that most CMV-associated TCR beta chains appeared HLA-restricted, with HLA associations seemingly driven largely by CMV exposure. A later genetic analysis reported fewer N-insertions in productive TCRs among donors in an Asian-associated ancestry cluster than the approximately 670-donor mean. Sequencing depth was assumed to be roughly uniform across donors in the presence/absence analyses, though that assumption may not hold. Broadly in line with IMGT annotations, most TCR beta V segments showed up in productive rearrangements about 87% or about 30% of the time in an earlier analysis of several hundred of the donors. According to a later analysis, parvovirus B19, influenza, CMV and Epstein-Barr virus appeared linked to several top co-occurrence clusters. In the study, roughly 160 TCR beta chains were listed as associated with cytomegalovirus. In a later analysis, the rate of TCR association differed among HLA loci, with DRB1 alleles having the most associated TCRs and HLA-C alleles having the fewest. Because the 87-base-pair reads could not distinguish some IMGT-functional V segments, including TRBV6-2 and TRBV6-3, those segments were excluded. A later analysis associated around 16,000 TCR beta sequences with specific HLA alleles at a false discovery rate of 0.05. In this cohort, only TCR beta chains were sequenced, and detectable features were limited by the absence of alpha or paired-chain data. A further reported finding was that TCR beta sequences accurately predicted the HLA-A and HLA-B alleles for most subjects in the first cohort. HLA typing was unavailable for some donors at each locus, so association tests used only the typed subset. A later analysis found that HLA-associated TCR beta chains were more clonally expanded and had lower generation probabilities than equally common non-associated chains. A cluster of highly shared sequence variants was judged likely to be a technical artifact of the sequencing pipeline. Cytomegalovirus status was reported to be diagnosed by the classifier with high specificity and sensitivity in both the original and validation cohorts. An association between a missense DCLRE1C variant and V-gene and J-gene trimming of TCR beta chains was found in a later genetic analysis and replicated in an independent cohort. Correlated functional status among segregating V segments might reflect linkage disequilibrium, but an unknown experimental factor could not be ruled out. Because counts were too low, roughly 16 rarely observed V segments, including chromosome 9 orphons, were excluded from the earlier analysis of some 590 of the donors. Most TCR sequences were seen in very few donors, while some public TCRs were found in many individuals. For the cohort, immune exposure information was limited to CMV serostatus.

The cohort comprised around 690 healthy bone marrow donors. At the time of sampling, every cohort member was nominally healthy, though immune exposures that went unrecorded were likely present. The donor tested CMV seronegative, placing the donor among the 350 or so seronegative members of the cohort. Each donor provided a peripheral blood sample, and peripheral blood mononuclear cells were used for TCR beta sequencing. Genomic DNA extraction from the blood cell samples was performed with the Qiagen DNeasy Blood Extraction Kit. In this sample, this clone turned up once. The antigen it recognizes is unknown. Per-base qualities were not stored, and no clone one base away is much larger.

Sequenced input: PBMCs. The rearranged segments are TRBV5-1 and TRBJ2-5, with a weak D call of TRBD1 (6 bases match). This receptor was taken from a man aged 18 to 35 in good health and CMV-seronegative. This receptor has the CDR3 CASSLDRVEETQYF. The nucleotide sequence is TGCGCCAGCAGCTTGGACAGGGTGGAAGAGACCCAGTACTTC.